This T cell receptor (beta chain) was observed in a study of blood T cell repertoires in COVID-19. Study details: Some COVID-19 samples were acute and others convalescent; all came from the United States, Italy and Spain. T cells, B-cell-depleted T cells, or PBMCs provided the cDNA or gDNA that served as material.

The germline V gene has CDR1 MNHEY and CDR2 SVGEGT. This CDR3 is 15 amino acids long. With V trimmed by 5 bases and J by 7 bases, 11 bases remained unmatched. As processed by the authors: Nucleated cell number was recorded as an estimate derived from reference gene primer amplification. Profiled with immunoSEQ multiplex PCR; TCRdb holds only in-frame clones, not every one. That table is the source of V, J and clone size, and D and trimming were worked out from the DNA. The table records 60,000 to 80,000 clones, 86% of them present only once. The clonotype was recovered from a woman aged 80 or over with acute or convalescent COVID-19. Sequencing was performed on peripheral blood. The chain carries TRBV6-2 or TRBV6-3 and TRBJ1-5, with 7 nucleotides matching TRBD1. The CDR3 DNA is TGTGCCAGCAGTCTGGGTCAGGGGGGCTGGCAGCCCCAGCATTTT. Translating it yields CASSLGQGGWQPQHF.